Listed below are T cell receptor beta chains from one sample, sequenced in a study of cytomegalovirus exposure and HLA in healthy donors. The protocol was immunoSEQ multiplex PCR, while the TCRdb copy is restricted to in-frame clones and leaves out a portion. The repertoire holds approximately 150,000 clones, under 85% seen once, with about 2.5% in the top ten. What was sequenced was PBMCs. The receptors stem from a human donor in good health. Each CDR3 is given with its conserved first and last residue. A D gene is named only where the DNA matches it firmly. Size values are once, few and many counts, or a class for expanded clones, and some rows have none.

CATGGRGSVGTEAFF	TGTGCCACCGGAGGCAGGGGCTCGGTGGGTACTGAAGCTTTCTTT	TRBV27	TRBJ1-1	-	-
CARNTGGSYEQYF	TGTGCCAGGAATACAGGGGGCTCCTACGAGCAGTACTTC	TRBV5-4	TRBJ2-7	TRBD1	-
CASSPIPGQGADTQYF	TGTGCCAGCTCACCCATACCGGGACAGGGCGCAGATACGCAGTATTTT	TRBV18	TRBJ2-3	TRBD1	-
CAWSVLGGADGYTF	TGTGCCTGGAGTGTACTTGGGGGGGCAGATGGCTACACCTTC	TRBV30	TRBJ1-2	-	-
CASSPGIDNEQFF	TGTGCCAGTAGTCCCGGGATCGACAATGAGCAGTTCTTC	TRBV19	TRBJ2-1	-	-
CAIRTDRGGYTF	TGTGCCATCAGAACGGACAGGGGAGGCTACACCTTC	TRBV10-3	TRBJ1-2	TRBD1	-
CASMLGGGGSTDTQYF	TGTGCCAGCATGCTGGGTGGGGGAGGGAGCACAGATACGCAGTATTTT	TRBV4-2	TRBJ2-3	TRBD2	-
CASSYGQGYTGELFF	TGTGCCAGCAGTTACGGGCAGGGGTACACCGGGGAGCTGTTTTTT	TRBV6-6	TRBJ2-2	-	-
CASSQDGVYNEQFF	TGCGCCAGCAGCCAAGACGGGGTTTACAATGAGCAGTTCTTC	TRBV4-3	TRBJ2-1	-	few
CAIRTRLAGAPRLTDTQYF	TGTGCCATCAGAACAAGACTAGCGGGGGCCCCGAGGTTAACAGATACGCAGTATTTT	TRBV10-3	TRBJ2-3	TRBD2	-
CASSGGTGNQPQHF	TGTGCCAGCAGCGGGGGGACAGGAAATCAGCCCCAGCATTTT	TRBV9	TRBJ1-5	TRBD1	-
CASSLVRQGATEAFF	TGTGCCAGCAGCTTAGTTCGACAGGGGGCAACCGAAGCTTTCTTT	TRBV7-8	TRBJ1-1	TRBD1	-
CASSFDLTGHAEAFF	TGTGCCAGCAGCTTCGACCTGACAGGCCATGCTGAAGCTTTCTTT	TRBV7-9	TRBJ1-1	-	-
CASSHTGTGLPEQYF	TGCGCCAGCAGCCACACCGGGACAGGGCTCCCCGAGCAGTACTTC	TRBV4-1	TRBJ2-7	TRBD1	-
CASSERGRGSGYTF	TGTGCCAGCAGTGAAAGGGGCAGGGGTAGTGGCTACACCTTC	TRBV2	TRBJ1-2	-	-
CASSQADTNTGELFF	TGCGCCAGCAGCCAAGCTGACACGAACACCGGGGAGCTGTTTTTT	TRBV4-1	TRBJ2-2	-	once
CASSVAVTATNEKLFF	TGTGCCAGCAGCGTAGCAGTGACAGCAACTAATGAAAAACTGTTTTTT	TRBV9	TRBJ1-4	-	-
CASSLGASGGSNTGELFF	TGTGCCAGCAGCTTAGGGGCTAGCGGGGGGTCGAACACCGGGGAGCTGTTTTTT	TRBV7-6	TRBJ2-2	TRBD2	-
CASSVGPGQTYEQYF	TGTGCCAGCAGCGTAGGACCGGGACAGACCTACGAGCAGTACTTC	TRBV9	TRBJ2-7	TRBD1	-
CAISDSRLAANNEQFF	TGTGCCATCAGTGACTCCAGGCTAGCGGCTAACAATGAGCAGTTCTTC	TRBV10-3	TRBJ2-1	TRBD2	few
CASSRTSGVFIGQFF	TGCGCCAGCAGCCGGACTAGCGGGGTGTTCATCGGGCAGTTCTTC	TRBV4-1	TRBJ2-1	TRBD2	-
CASSLAVGGEQYF	TGTGCCAGCAGCTTAGCGGTAGGGGGAGAGCAGTACTTC	TRBV7-9	TRBJ2-7	-	-
CASRQMNTEAFF	TGTGCCAGTAGACAGATGAACACTGAAGCTTTCTTT	TRBV19	TRBJ1-1	-	few
CAWRAGGDSPLHF	TGTGCCTGGAGGGCGGGGGGGGATTCACCCCTCCACTTT	TRBV30	TRBJ1-6	-	few
CASSIQGAGEKLFF	TGTGCCAGCAGCATACAGGGGGCGGGGGAAAAACTGTTTTTT	TRBV7-9	TRBJ1-4	TRBD1	-
CASSLGEGGAYGYTF	TGCGCCAGCAGCTTGGGTGAAGGGGGCGCGTATGGCTACACCTTC	TRBV5-1	TRBJ1-2	TRBD1	-